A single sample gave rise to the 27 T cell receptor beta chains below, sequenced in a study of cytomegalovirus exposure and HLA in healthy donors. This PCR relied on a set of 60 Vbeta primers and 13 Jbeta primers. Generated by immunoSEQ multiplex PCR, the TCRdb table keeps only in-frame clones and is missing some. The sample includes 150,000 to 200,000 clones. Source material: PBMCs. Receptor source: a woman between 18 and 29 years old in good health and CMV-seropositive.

The DNA for the CDR3 is TGTGCCAGCAGTTATTCAGGCCCCTATGGCTACACCTTC. It encodes CASSYSGPYGYTF. The V gene is TRBV6-5, the J gene TRBJ1-2, with D hard to call. This CDR3 region has 13 residues. The ends were cut back, 3 bases at V and 4 bases at J, with 9 bases in the middle. Looked up from germline, CDR1 is MNHEY and CDR2 is SVGAGI.

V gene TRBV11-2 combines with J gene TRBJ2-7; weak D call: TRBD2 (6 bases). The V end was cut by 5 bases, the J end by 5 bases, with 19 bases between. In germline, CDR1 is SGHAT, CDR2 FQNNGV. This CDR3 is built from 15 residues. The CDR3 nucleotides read TGTGCCAGCAGCGGGACTGCGGGGCACAACGACGAGCAGTACTTC. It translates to CASSGTAGHNDEQYF. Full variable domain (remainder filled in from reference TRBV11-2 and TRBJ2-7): EAGVAQSPRYKIIEKRQSVAFWCNPISGHATLYWYQQILGQGPKLLIQFQNNGVVDDSQLPKDRFSAERLKGVDSTLKIQPAKLEDSAVYLCASSGTAGHNDEQYFGPGTRLTVT.

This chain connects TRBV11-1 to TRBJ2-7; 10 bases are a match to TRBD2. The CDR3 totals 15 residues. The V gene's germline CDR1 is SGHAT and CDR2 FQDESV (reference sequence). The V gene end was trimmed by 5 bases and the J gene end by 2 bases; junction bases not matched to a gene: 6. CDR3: CASSRGLAEPYEQYF. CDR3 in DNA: TGTGCCAGCAGCCGAGGACTAGCGGAACCCTACGAGCAGTACTTC. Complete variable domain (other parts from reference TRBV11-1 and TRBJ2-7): EAEVAQSPRYKITEKSQAVAFWCDPISGHATLYWYRQILGQGPELLVQFQDESVVDDSQLPKDRFSAERLKGVDSTLKIQPAELGDSAMYLCASSRGLAEPYEQYFGPGTRLTVT.

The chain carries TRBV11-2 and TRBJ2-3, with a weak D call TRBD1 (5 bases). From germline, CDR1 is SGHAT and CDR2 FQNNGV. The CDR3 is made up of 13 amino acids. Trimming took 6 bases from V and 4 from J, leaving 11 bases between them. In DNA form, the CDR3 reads TGTGCCAGCAGGATGCAAGGGGCAGATACGCAGTATTTT. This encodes CASRMQGADTQYF.

The CDR3 protein is CASSRGTVELVGYTF. DNA of the CDR3: TGTGCCAGCTCACGCGGGACAGTTGAACTAGTTGGCTACACCTTC. The V gene is TRBV18, the J gene TRBJ1-2, with TRBD1 matching over 7 bases. The CDR3 loop spans 15 amino acids. Trimming took 4 bases from V and 7 from J; bases not matched to a gene: 12. Germline-derived CDR1 and CDR2 are KGHSH and LQKENI.

The CDR3, as DNA: TGTGCCACCAGCAGAGATGAGGCAGCCTATGGCTACACCTTC. This translates into CATSRDEAAYGYTF. The J gene is TRBJ1-2, the V gene TRBV15, with unresolved D. This CDR3 comprises 14 residues. Deletions cut 0 bases from V and 4 bases from J, with 9 bases between. Germline values: CDR1 LNHNV, CDR2 YYDKDF (reference sequence). Using reference TRBV15 and TRBJ1-2 for the parts outside the CDR3, the full variable domain is DAMVIQNPRYQVTQFGKPVTLSCSQTLNHNVMYWYQQKSSQAPKLLFHYYDKDFNNEADTPDNFQSRRPNTSFCFLDIRSPGLGDTAMYLCATSRDEAAYGYTFGSGTRLTVV.

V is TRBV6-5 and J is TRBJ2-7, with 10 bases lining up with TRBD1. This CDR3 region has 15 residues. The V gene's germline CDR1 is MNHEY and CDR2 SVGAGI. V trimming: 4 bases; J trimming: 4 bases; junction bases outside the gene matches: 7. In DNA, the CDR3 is TGTGCCAGCAGTTTGGGGGGGACAGGGGATTACGAGCAGTACTTC. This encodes CASSLGGTGDYEQYF.

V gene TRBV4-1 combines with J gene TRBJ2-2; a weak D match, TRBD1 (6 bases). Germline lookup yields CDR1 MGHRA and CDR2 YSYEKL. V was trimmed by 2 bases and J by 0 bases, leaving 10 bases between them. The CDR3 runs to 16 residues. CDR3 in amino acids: CASSQWAGANTGELFF. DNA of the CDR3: TGCGCCAGCAGCCAATGGGCAGGGGCGAACACCGGGGAGCTGTTTTTT.

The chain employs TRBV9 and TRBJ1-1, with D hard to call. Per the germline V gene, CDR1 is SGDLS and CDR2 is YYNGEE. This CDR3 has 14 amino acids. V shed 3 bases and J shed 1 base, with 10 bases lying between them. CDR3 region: CASSGVGGNTEAFF. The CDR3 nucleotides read TGTGCCAGCAGCGGGGTAGGAGGGAACACTGAAGCTTTCTTT.

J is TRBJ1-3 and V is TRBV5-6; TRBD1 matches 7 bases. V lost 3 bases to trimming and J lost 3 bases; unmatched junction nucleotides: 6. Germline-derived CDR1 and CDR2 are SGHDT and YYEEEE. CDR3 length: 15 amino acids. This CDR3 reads CASSSTGAFGNTIYF. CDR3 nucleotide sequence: TGTGCCAGCAGCTCCACAGGGGCATTTGGAAACACCATATATTTT.

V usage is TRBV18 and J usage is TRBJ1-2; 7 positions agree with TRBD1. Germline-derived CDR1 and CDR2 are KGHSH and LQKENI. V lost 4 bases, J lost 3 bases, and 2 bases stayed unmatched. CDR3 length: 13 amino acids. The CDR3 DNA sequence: TGTGCCAGCTCACAGACAGGGCACTATGGCTACACCTTC. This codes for CASSQTGHYGYTF.

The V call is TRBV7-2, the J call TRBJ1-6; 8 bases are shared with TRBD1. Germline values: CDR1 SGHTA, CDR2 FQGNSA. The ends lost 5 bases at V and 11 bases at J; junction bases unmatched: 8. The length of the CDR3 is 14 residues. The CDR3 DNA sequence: TGTGCCAGCAGCAACCGACAGGGGCCGCCACCCCTCCACTTT. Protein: CASSNRQGPPPLHF.

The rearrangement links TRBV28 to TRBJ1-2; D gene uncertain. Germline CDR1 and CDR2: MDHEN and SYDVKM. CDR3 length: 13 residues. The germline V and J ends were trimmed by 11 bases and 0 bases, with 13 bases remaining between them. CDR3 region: CACGRAANYGYTF. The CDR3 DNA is TGTGCCTGCGGGCGGGCAGCTAACTATGGCTACACCTTC.

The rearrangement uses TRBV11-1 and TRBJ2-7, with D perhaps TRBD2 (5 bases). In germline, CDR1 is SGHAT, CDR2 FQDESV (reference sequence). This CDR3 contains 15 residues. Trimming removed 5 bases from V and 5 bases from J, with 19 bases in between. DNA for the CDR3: TGTGCCAGCAGCAACACTAGGACGATGGCGAACGAGCAGTACTTC. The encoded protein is CASSNTRTMANEQYF.

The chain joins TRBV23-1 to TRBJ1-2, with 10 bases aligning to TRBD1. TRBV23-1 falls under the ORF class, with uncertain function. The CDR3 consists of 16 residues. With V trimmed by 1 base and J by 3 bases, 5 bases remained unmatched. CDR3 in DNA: TGCGCCAGCAGTCAATTTGACAGGGGGCTCGACTATGGCTACACCTTC. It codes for CASSQFDRGLDYGYTF.

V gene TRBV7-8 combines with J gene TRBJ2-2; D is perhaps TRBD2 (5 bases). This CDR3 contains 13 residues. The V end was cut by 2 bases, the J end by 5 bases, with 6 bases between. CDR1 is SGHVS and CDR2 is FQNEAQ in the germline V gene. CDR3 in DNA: TGTGCCAGCAGCTTAAGGGAGACCGGGGAGCTGTTTTTT. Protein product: CASSLRETGELFF.

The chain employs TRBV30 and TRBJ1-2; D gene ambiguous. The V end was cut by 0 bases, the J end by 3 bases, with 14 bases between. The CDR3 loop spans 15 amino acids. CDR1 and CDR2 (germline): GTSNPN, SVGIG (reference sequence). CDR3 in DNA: TGTGCCTGGAGTGTACCGATCAGAAATCACTATGGCTACACCTTC. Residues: CAWSVPIRNHYGYTF.

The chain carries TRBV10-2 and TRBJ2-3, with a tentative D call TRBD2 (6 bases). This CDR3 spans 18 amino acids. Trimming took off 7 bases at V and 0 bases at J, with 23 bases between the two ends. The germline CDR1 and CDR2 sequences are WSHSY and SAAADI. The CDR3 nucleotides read TGCGCCAGCACCCACGGACTAACCACCCACCCTAGCACAGATACGCAGTATTTT. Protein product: CASTHGLTTHPSTDTQYF.

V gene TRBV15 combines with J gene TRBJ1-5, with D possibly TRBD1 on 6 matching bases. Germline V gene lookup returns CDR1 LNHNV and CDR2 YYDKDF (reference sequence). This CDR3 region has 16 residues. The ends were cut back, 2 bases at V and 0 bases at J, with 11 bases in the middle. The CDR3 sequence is CATSRPQGHSNQPQHF. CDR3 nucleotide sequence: TGTGCCACCAGCAGACCGCAGGGGCATAGCAATCAGCCCCAGCATTTT.

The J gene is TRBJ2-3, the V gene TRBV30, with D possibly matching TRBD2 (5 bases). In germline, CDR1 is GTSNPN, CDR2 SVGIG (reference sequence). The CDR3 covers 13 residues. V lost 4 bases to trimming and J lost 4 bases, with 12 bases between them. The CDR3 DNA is TGTGCCTGGATCGCCGGAGCGGCAGATACGCAGTATTTT. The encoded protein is CAWIAGAADTQYF.

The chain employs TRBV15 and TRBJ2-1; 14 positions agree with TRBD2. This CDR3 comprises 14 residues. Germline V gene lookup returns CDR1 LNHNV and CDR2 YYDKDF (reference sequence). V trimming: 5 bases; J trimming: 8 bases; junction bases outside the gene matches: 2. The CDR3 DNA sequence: TGTGCCACCAGCGCGGGACTAGCGGGAGATGAGCAGTTCTTC. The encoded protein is CATSAGLAGDEQFF.

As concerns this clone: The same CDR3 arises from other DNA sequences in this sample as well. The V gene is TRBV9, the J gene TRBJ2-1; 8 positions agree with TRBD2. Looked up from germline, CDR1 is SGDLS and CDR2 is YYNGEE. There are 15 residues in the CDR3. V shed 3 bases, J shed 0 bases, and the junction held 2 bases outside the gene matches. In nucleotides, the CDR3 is TGTGCCAGCAGCGCAAGCGGGGGCTCCTACAATGAGCAGTTCTTC. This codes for CASSASGGSYNEQFF.

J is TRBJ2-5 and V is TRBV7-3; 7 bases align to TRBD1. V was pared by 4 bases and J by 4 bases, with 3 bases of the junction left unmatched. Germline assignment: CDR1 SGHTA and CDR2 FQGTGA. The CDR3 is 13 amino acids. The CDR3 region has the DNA TGTGCCAGCAGCTCGGACAGGAGAGAGACCCAGTACTTC. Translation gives CASSSDRRETQYF.

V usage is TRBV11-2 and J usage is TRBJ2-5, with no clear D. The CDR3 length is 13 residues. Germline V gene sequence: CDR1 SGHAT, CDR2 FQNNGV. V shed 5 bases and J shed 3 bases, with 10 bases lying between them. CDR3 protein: CASSLGLKETQYF. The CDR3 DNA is TGTGCCAGCAGCCTTGGGCTGAAAGAGACCCAGTACTTC.

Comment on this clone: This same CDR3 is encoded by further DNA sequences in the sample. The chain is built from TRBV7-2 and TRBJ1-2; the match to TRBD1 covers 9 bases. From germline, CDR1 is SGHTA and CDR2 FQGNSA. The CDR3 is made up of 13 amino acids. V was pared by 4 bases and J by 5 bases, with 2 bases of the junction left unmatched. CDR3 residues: CASSSTGGYGYTF. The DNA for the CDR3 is TGTGCCAGCAGCTCGACAGGGGGGTATGGCTACACCTTC.

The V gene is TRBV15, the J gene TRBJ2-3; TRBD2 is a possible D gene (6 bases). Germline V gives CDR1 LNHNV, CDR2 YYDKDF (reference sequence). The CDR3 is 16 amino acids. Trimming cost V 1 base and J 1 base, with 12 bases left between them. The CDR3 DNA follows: TGTGCCACCAGCAGAGCTAGGGAGGCAGGCACAGATACGCAGTATTTT. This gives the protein CATSRAREAGTDTQYF.

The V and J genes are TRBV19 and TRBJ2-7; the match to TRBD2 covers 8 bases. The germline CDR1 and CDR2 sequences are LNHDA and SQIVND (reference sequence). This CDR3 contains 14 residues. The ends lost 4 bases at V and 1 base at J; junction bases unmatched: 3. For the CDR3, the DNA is TGTGCCAGTAGTAAAGGACTAGCTTCCTACGAGCAGTACTTC. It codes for CASSKGLASYEQYF. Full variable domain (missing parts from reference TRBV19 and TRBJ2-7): DGGITQSPKYLFRKEGQNVTLSCEQNLNHDAMYWYRQDPGQGLRLIYYSQIVNDFQKGDIAEGYSVSREKKESFPLTVTSAQKNPTAFYLCASSKGLASYEQYFGPGTRLTVT.